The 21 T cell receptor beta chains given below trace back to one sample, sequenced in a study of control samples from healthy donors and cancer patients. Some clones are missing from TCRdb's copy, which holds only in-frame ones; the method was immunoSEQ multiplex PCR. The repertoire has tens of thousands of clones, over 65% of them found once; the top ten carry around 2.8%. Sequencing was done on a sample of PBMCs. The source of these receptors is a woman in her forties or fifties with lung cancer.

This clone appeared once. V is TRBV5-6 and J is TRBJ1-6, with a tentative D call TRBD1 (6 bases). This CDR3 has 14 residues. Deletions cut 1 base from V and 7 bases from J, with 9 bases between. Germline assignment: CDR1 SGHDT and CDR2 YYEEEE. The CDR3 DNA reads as TGTGCCAGCAGCTTGACAGGGTTAAATTCACCCCTCCACTTT. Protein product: CASSLTGLNSPLHF.

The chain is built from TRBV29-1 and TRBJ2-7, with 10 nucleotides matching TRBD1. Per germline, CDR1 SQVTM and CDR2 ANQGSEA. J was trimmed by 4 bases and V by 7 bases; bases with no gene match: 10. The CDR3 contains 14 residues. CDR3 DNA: TGCAGCGCTACCGGGGACAGGGGAAGGTACGAGCAGTACTTC. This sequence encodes CSATGDRGRYEQYF.

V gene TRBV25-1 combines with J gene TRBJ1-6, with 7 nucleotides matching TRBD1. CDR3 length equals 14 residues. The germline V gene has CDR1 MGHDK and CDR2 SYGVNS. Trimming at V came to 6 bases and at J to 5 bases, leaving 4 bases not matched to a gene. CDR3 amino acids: CASRGTANNSPLHF. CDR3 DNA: TGTGCCAGCAGGGGGACAGCTAATAATTCACCCCTCCACTTT.

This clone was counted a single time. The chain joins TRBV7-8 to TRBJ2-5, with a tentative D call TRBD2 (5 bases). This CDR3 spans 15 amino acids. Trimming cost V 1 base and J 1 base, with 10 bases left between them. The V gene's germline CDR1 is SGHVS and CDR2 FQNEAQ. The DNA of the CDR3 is TGTGCCAGCAGCTTAGATACCGGGATCCAAGAGACCCAGTACTTC. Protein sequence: CASSLDTGIQETQYF.

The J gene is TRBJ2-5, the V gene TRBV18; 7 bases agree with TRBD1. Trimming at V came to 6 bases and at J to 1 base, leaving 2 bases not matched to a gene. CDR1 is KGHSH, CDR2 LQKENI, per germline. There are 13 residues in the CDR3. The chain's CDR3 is CASSGTAQETQYF. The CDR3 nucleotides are TGTGCCAGCTCCGGGACAGCCCAAGAGACCCAGTACTTC.

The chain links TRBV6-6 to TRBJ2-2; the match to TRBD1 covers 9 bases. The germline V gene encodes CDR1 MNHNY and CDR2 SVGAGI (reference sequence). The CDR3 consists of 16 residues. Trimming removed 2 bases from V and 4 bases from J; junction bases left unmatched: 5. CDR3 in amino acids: CASSYRQGDGTGELFF. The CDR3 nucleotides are TGTGCCAGCAGTTACCGACAGGGGGACGGCACCGGGGAGCTGTTTTTT.

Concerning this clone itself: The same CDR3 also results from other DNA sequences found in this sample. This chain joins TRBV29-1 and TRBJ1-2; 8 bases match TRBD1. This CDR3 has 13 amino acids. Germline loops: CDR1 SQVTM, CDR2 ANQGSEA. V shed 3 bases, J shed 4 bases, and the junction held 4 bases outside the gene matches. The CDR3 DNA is TGCAGCGTTGAGGACAGGGTCCTCTATGGCTACACCTTC. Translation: CSVEDRVLYGYTF.

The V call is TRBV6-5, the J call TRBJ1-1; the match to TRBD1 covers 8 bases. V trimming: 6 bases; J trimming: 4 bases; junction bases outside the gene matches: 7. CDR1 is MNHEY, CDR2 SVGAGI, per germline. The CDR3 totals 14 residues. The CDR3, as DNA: TGTGCCAGCAGAATCACAGGGGGAGCCACTGAAGCTTTCTTT. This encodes CASRITGGATEAFF.

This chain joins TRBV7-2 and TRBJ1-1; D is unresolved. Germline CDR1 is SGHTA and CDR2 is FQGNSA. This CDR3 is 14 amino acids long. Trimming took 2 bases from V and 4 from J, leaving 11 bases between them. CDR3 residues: CASSLRTAGTEAFF. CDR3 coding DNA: TGTGCCAGCAGCTTAAGGACGGCGGGCACTGAAGCTTTCTTT.

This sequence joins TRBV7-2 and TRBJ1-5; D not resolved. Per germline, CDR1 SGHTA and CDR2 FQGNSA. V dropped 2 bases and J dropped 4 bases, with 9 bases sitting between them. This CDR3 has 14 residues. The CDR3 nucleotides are TGTGCCAGCAGCTTACAGGTGGGGAATCAGCCCCAGCATTTT. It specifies CASSLQVGNQPQHF. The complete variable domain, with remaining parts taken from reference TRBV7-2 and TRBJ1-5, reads GAGVSQSPSNKVTEKGKDVELRCDPISGHTALYWYRQSLGQGLEFLIYFQGNSAPDKSGLPSDRFSAERTGGSVSTLTIQRTQQEDSAVYLCASSLQVGNQPQHFGDGTRLSIL.

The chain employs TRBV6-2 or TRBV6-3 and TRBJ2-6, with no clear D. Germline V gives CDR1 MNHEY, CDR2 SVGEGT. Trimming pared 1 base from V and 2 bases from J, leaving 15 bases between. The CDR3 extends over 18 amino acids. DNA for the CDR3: TGTGCCAGCAGTTACTTTGGCGGCTCGGGCCCTGGGGCCAACGTCCTGACTTTC. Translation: CASSYFGGSGPGANVLTF.

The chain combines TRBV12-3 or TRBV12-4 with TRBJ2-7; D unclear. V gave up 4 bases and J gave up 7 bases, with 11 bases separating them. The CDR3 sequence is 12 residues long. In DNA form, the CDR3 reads TGTGCCAGCAGTTCGGCCCTCTGGGAGCAGTACTTC. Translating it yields CASSSALWEQYF.

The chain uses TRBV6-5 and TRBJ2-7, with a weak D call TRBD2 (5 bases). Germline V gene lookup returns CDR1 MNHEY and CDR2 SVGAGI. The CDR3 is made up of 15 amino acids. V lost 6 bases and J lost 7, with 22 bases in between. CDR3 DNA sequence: TGTGCCAGCAGGCCCGGAAGAGGGCCCCCCGCGGAGCAGTACTTC. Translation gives CASRPGRGPPAEQYF.

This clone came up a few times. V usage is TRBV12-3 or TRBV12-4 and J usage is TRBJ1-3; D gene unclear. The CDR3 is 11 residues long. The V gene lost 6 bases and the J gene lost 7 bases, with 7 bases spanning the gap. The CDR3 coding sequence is TGTGCCAGCAGCCCTAGGAACACCATATATTTT. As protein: CASSPRNTIYF.

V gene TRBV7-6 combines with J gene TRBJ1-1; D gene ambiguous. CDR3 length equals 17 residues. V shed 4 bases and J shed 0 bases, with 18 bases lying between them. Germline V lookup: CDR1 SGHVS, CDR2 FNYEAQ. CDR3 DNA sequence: TGTGCCAGCAGCTCAGCCCTATTCCAGACCTTGAACACTGAAGCTTTCTTT. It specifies CASSSALFQTLNTEAFF.

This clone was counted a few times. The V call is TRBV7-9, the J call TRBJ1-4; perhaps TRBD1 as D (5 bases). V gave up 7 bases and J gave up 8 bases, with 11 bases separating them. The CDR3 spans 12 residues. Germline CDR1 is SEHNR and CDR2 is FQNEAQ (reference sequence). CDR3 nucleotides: TGTGCCAGCACCTCTTGGGGGGAAAAACTGTTTTTT. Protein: CASTSWGEKLFF.

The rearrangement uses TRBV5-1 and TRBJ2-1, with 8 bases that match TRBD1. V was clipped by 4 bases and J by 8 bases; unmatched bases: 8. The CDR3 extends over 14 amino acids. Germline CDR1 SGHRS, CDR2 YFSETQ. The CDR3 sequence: CASSSGQGFDEQFF. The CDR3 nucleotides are TGCGCCAGCAGCAGCGGACAGGGTTTTGATGAGCAGTTCTTC.

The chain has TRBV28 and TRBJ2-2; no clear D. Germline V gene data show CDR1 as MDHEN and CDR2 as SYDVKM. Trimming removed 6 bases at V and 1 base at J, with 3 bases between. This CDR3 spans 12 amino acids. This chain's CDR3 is CASRVNTGELFF. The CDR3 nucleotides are TGTGCCAGCAGGGTGAACACCGGGGAGCTGTTTTTT.

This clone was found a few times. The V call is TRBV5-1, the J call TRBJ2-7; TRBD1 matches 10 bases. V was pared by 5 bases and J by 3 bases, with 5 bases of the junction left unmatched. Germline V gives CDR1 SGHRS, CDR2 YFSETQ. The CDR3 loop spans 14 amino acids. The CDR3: CASRTGGGNYEQYF. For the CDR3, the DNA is TGCGCCAGCAGGACAGGGGGCGGAAACTACGAGCAGTACTTC.

The CDR3 loop reads CASSPGTGGGDGYTF. The CDR3 coding sequence is TGTGCCAGCAGCCCCGGGACAGGGGGCGGCGATGGCTACACCTTC. The rearrangement links TRBV7-9 to TRBJ1-2; TRBD1 matches 12 bases. The CDR3 runs 15 residues. V gave up 5 bases and J gave up 6 bases; unmatched junction bases: 7. The V gene's germline CDR1 is SEHNR and CDR2 FQNEAQ (reference sequence).

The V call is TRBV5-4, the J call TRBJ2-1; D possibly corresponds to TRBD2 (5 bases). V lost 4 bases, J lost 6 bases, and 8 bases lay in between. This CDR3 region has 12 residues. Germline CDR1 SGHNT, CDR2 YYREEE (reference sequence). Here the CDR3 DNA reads TGTGCCAGCAGCGTACTAGGCAATGAGCAGTTCTTC. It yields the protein CASSVLGNEQFF. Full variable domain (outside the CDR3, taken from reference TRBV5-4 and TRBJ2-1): ETGVTQSPTHLIKTRGQQVTLRCSSQSGHNTVSWYQQALGQGPQFIFQYYREEENGRGNFPPRFSGLQFPNYSSELNVNALELDDSALYLCASSVLGNEQFFGPGTRLTVL.